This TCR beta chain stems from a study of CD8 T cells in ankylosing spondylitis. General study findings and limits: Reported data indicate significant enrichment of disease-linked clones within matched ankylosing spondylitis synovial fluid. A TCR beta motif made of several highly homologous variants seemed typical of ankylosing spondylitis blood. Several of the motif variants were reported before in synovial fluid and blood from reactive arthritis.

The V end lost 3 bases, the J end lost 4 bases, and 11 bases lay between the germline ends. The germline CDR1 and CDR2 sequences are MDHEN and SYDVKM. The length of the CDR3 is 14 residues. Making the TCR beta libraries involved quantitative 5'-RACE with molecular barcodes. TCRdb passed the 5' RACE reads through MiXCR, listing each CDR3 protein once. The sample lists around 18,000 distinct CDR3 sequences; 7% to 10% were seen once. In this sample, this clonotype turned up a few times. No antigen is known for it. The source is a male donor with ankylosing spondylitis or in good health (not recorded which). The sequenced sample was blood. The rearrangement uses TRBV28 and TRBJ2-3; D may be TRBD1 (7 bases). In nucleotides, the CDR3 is TGTGCCAGCAGTTTGGAGGGGGCGTCAGATACGCAGTATTTT. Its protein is CASSLEGASDTQYF.